This T cell receptor (beta chain) derives from a study of cytomegalovirus exposure and HLA in healthy donors. Study conclusions and caveats: Productive status was seen about 87% or about 30% of the time for most TCR beta V segments in an earlier analysis.

Comments on this clone: The antigen is not known.

PCR primers comprised 60 Vbeta and 13 Jbeta primers. Generated by immunoSEQ multiplex PCR, the TCRdb table keeps only in-frame clones and is missing some. Of about 97,000 clones in the sample, 76% were seen once. CDR1 and CDR2 from the germline V gene are ENHRY and SYGVKD. Trimming pared 0 bases from V and 2 bases from J, leaving 8 bases between. There are 15 residues in the CDR3. This rearrangement joins TRBV10-3 to TRBJ1-5; possibly TRBD1 for D (5 bases). The origin of this receptor is a man aged 35 to 55 in good health and CMV-seronegative. Specimen: PBMCs. This chain's CDR3 is CAISESTGGNQPQHF. The CDR3 region has the DNA TGTGCCATCAGTGAGTCAACGGGGGGCAATCAGCCCCAGCATTTT.